The 28 T cell receptor beta chains listed next were all sequenced from one sample in a study of shared clonotypes between healthy human individuals. Using immunoSEQ multiplex PCR, the repertoire was profiled, and TCRdb retains in-frame clones only, with some absent. The sample includes about 800,000 clones, 90% to 98% seen only once; the top ten take about 0.25%. Naive CD8 isolation took CD45RO-negative cells positively selected for CCR7 and excluded terminally differentiated effector memory CD45RA+ cells. Specimen: naive CD8+ T cells sorted from blood. These receptors all stem from a man aged 25-45 years in good health.

In the case of this clone: At one of its ends the junction is not consistent with the germline gene, which may arise from a read error. This rearrangement joins TRBV7-7 to TRBJ2-2; D not certain. This CDR3 is built from 13 residues. The germline gives CDR1 SSHAT, CDR2 FNYEAQ (reference sequence). The CDR3, as DNA: TGTGCTAGCAGCATCGACGTCCCCGGGGAGCTGTTTTTT. This encodes CASSIDVPGELFF.

The rearrangement joins TRBV30 to TRBJ2-7, with D tentatively TRBD1 (6 bases). The CDR3 is 14 residues long. Looked up from germline, CDR1 is GTSNPN and CDR2 is SVGIG (reference sequence). The V and J ends lost 2 bases and 7 bases respectively, with 18 bases between them. The chain's CDR3 is CAWSSGVGVEEQYF. In DNA, the CDR3 is TGTGCCTGGAGTTCAGGGGTAGGTGTAGAAGAGCAGTACTTC.

This chain connects TRBV6-5 to TRBJ2-7, with a weak D call TRBD1 (6 bases). The CDR3 spans 13 residues. V was cut by 2 bases and J by 5 bases, with 10 bases left in between. Germline CDR1 and CDR2: MNHEY and SVGAGI. The CDR3 region is CASSYGEGDEQYF. DNA for the CDR3: TGTGCCAGCAGTTACGGCGAGGGGGACGAGCAGTACTTC.

The chain is built from TRBV2 and TRBJ2-1; possible D gene TRBD1, 5 bases. The germline V gene has CDR1 SNHLY and CDR2 FYNNEI. V was pared by 4 bases and J by 9 bases, with 10 bases between. The CDR3 length is 12 residues. CDR3 DNA: TGTGCCAGCAGTGGGGGCTCCCCTGAGCAGTTCTTC. It yields the protein CASSGGSPEQFF.

V is TRBV5-1 and J is TRBJ2-6, with D possibly matching TRBD1 (5 bases). Germline V gene data show CDR1 as SGHRS and CDR2 as YFSETQ. CDR3 size: 13 residues. Trimming removed 5 bases from V and 4 bases from J, with 7 bases in between. CDR3 DNA sequence: TGCGCCAGCAGACAGGCCGGGGCCAACGTCCTGACTTTC. Protein: CASRQAGANVLTF.

V usage is TRBV9 and J usage is TRBJ2-3, with 13 bases fitting TRBD2. V lost 1 base, J lost 6 bases, and 14 bases stayed unmatched. The CDR3 runs to 19 residues. Germline CDR1 reads SGDLS; CDR2 reads YYNGEE. In nucleotides, the CDR3 is TGTGCCAGCAGCGTACGGACAGGGACTAGCGGGACCGTCTGGGATACGCAGTATTTT. As protein: CASSVRTGTSGTVWDTQYF. The full variable domain, its missing parts supplied by reference TRBV9 and TRBJ2-3, is DSGVTQTPKHLITATGQRVTLRCSPRSGDLSVYWYQQSLDQGLQFLIQYYNGEERAKGNILERFSAQQFPDLHSELNLSSLELGDSALYFCASSVRTGTSGTVWDTQYFGPGTRLTVL.

This clone has a single count. This chain links TRBV7-8 with TRBJ2-1; the D is unclear. V was pared by 5 bases and J by 3 bases, with 5 bases between. Germline loops: CDR1 SGHVS, CDR2 FQNEAQ. CDR3 length equals 12 residues. CDR3 sequence (DNA): TGTGCCAGCAGCCCAGACTACAATGAGCAGTTCTTC. This sequence encodes CASSPDYNEQFF.

This chain uses TRBV2 with TRBJ2-2; D tentatively fits TRBD1 or TRBD2 (6 bases each). CDR3 length: 14 residues. The V and J ends lost 6 bases and 4 bases respectively, with 12 bases between them. Germline CDR1 SNHLY, CDR2 FYNNEI. CDR3 bases: TGTGCCAGCAGAGGGGGGCGTCTCACCGGGGAGCTGTTTTTT. Amino acids: CASRGGRLTGELFF.

J is TRBJ2-3 and V is TRBV7-9; TRBD1 agrees at 8 bases. Germline loops: CDR1 SEHNR, CDR2 FQNEAQ (reference sequence). The ends lost 4 bases at V and 3 bases at J; junction bases unmatched: 12. The CDR3 spans 17 residues. The CDR3 region has the DNA TGTGCCAGCAGCTCCCCAAGGACAGGGATTGAGACAGATACGCAGTATTTT. Encoded protein: CASSSPRTGIETDTQYF. Combining the CDR3 with reference TRBV7-9 and TRBJ2-3 gives the whole variable domain DTGVSQNPRHKITKRGQNVTFRCDPISEHNRLYWYRQTLGQGPEFLTYFQNEAQLEKSRLLSDRFSAERPKGSFSTLEIQRTEQGDSAMYLCASSSPRTGIETDTQYFGPGTRLTVL.

The V call is TRBV7-9, the J call TRBJ2-1; tentative D call: TRBD2 (6 bases). The CDR3 consists of 13 residues. In germline, CDR1 is SEHNR, CDR2 FQNEAQ (reference sequence). V lost 8 bases, J lost 7 bases, and 15 bases lay in between. CDR3 sequence (DNA): TGTGCCAGCTCACGGCGGGATTGGAATGAGCAGTTCTTC. It is translated as CASSRRDWNEQFF.

The rearrangement uses TRBV15 and TRBJ2-7; D may be TRBD1 (5 bases). Germline V CDR1 and CDR2: LNHNV, YYDKDF (reference sequence). The CDR3 runs 13 residues. Trimming took 8 bases from V and 0 from J, leaving 11 bases between them. CDR3: CATGAGASYEQYF. In nucleotides, the CDR3 is TGTGCCACCGGGGCAGGAGCCTCCTACGAGCAGTACTTC.

V and J are TRBV28 and TRBJ2-7, with TRBD2 matching 7 bases. CDR1 and CDR2 from the germline V gene are MDHEN and SYDVKM. V shed 3 bases, J shed 0 bases, and the junction held 5 bases outside the gene matches. The CDR3 extends over 15 amino acids. The CDR3 loop is CASSFFGGSSYEQYF. For the CDR3, the DNA is TGTGCCAGCAGTTTTTTTGGCGGGAGCTCCTACGAGCAGTACTTC.

J is TRBJ2-1 and V is TRBV25-1, with 9 bases lining up with TRBD2. CDR1 MGHDK and CDR2 SYGVNS come from the germline V gene. The CDR3 consists of 16 residues. V gave up 8 bases and J gave up 5 bases; unmatched junction bases: 13. The CDR3: CASSYSWLAGDNEQFF. The CDR3 DNA follows: TGTGCCAGCTCTTACTCTTGGTTAGCGGGAGACAATGAGCAGTTCTTC.

V and J are TRBV27 and TRBJ1-2, with 11 bases identical to TRBD1. J gave up 7 bases and V 1 base, and 2 bases lay outside the gene matches. The germline V gene encodes CDR1 MNHEY and CDR2 SMNVEV (reference sequence). The CDR3 is 14 amino acids. The chain's CDR3 is CASSLWTGGGGYTF. In nucleotides, the CDR3 is TGTGCCAGCAGTTTATGGACAGGGGGCGGTGGCTACACCTTC.

Notes on this clone: Additional DNA sequences in this sample encode the identical CDR3. The chain links TRBV11-2 to TRBJ2-7; 9 bases are shared with TRBD1. CDR3 length: 14 amino acids. The germline V gene encodes CDR1 SGHAT and CDR2 FQNNGV. J was trimmed by 3 bases and V by 1 base; bases with no gene match: 1. This CDR3 reads CASSLGQGGYEQYF. CDR3 nucleotide sequence: TGTGCCAGCAGCTTAGGACAGGGGGGCTACGAGCAGTACTTC.

The chain has TRBV30 and TRBJ1-2; D perhaps matches TRBD1 (6 bases). The V gene's germline CDR1 is GTSNPN and CDR2 SVGIG (reference sequence). Trimming removed 5 bases from V and 2 bases from J, with 12 bases in between. The CDR3 runs 13 residues. The CDR3 coding sequence is TGTGCCTGGCCGGGACACCCCAACTATGGCTACACCTTC. Its translation: CAWPGHPNYGYTF.

V gene TRBV29-1 combines with J gene TRBJ2-1, with 7 bases fitting TRBD2. The ends lost 1 base at V and 3 bases at J; junction bases unmatched: 9. The germline V gene encodes CDR1 SQVTM and CDR2 ANQGSEA. The CDR3 is 16 residues long. The CDR3 bases are TGCAGCGTTGAAGGACTAGCCCAACCAATCTACAATGAGCAGTTCTTC. Residues: CSVEGLAQPIYNEQFF.

This clone was seen only once. This sequence joins TRBV7-9 and TRBJ1-1, with TRBD1 matching over 7 bases. The germline CDR1 and CDR2 sequences are SEHNR and FQNEAQ (reference sequence). This CDR3 has 17 amino acids. Trimming removed 5 bases from V and 0 bases from J; junction bases left unmatched: 12. In nucleotides, the CDR3 is TGTGCCAGCAGCCCCACTTGGACAGGCGTTATGAACACTGAAGCTTTCTTT. Protein sequence: CASSPTWTGVMNTEAFF.

The chain links TRBV5-1 to TRBJ2-5; TRBD2 might be the D (5 bases). This CDR3 has 17 amino acids. V was trimmed by 3 bases and J by 1 base, leaving 19 bases between them. Germline CDR1 and CDR2: SGHRS and YFSETQ. The CDR3, as DNA: TGCGCCAGCAGCTCCCCACCCTCTAGCAAACCCCAAGAGACCCAGTACTTC. It is translated as CASSSPPSSKPQETQYF.

The V call is TRBV7-3, the J call TRBJ2-3; D not certain. Germline CDR1 and CDR2: SGHTA and FQGTGA. The CDR3 is made up of 16 amino acids. V dropped 6 bases and J dropped 1 base, with 17 bases sitting between them. CDR3 sequence: CASSLIGGMGTDTQYF. The CDR3 nucleotides are TGTGCCAGCAGTCTGATTGGCGGAATGGGCACAGATACGCAGTATTTT.

The chain joins TRBV2 to TRBJ1-2; TRBD1 is a possible D gene (5 bases). Trimming removed 7 bases from V and 4 bases from J, with 7 bases in between. The V gene's germline CDR1 is SNHLY and CDR2 FYNNEI. The CDR3 contains 11 residues. In nucleotides, the CDR3 is TGTGCCAGCACCGGGGCCTATGGCTACACCTTC. It encodes CASTGAYGYTF.

This clone was detected only once. This chain connects TRBV11-2 to TRBJ2-1, with 12 bases identical to TRBD2. CDR3 length equals 16 residues. The ends lost 5 bases at V and 4 bases at J; junction bases unmatched: 6. Germline V CDR1 and CDR2: SGHAT, FQNNGV. The chain's CDR3 is CASSPELAGGYNEQFF. CDR3 bases: TGTGCCAGCAGCCCGGAACTAGCGGGAGGATACAATGAGCAGTTCTTC.

The chain has TRBV5-8 and TRBJ2-5, with 10 nucleotides matching TRBD2. There are 17 residues in the CDR3. Germline CDR1 and CDR2: SGHTS and YDEGEE. With 3 bases clipped from V and 0 bases from J, the junction kept 8 bases outside the gene matches. The CDR3 protein is CASSSLLAGLDQETQYF. CDR3 in DNA: TGTGCCAGCAGCTCTCTACTAGCGGGACTCGACCAAGAGACCCAGTACTTC. Combining the CDR3 with reference TRBV5-8 and TRBJ2-5 gives the whole variable domain EAGVTQSPTHLIKTRGQQATLRCSPISGHTSVYWYQQALGLGLQFLLWYDEGEERNRGNFPPRFSGRQFPNYSSELNVNALELEDSALYLCASSSLLAGLDQETQYFGPGTRLLVL.

This chain uses TRBV7-9 with TRBJ2-2, with no clear D. This CDR3 has 15 residues. Trimming left V 5 bases short and J 2 bases short, with 12 bases between. Germline CDR1 and CDR2: SEHNR and FQNEAQ (reference sequence). CDR3 DNA sequence: TGTGCCAGCAGCGTGGCGGAAATAAACACCGGGGAGCTGTTTTTT. This codes for CASSVAEINTGELFF.

The chain combines TRBV28 with TRBJ2-2; 7 bases match TRBD1. The CDR3 has 17 amino acids. The ends lost 5 bases at V and 3 bases at J; junction bases unmatched: 12. In germline, CDR1 is MDHEN, CDR2 SYDVKM. The chain's CDR3 is CASSIPGIQGYTGELFF. CDR3 coding DNA: TGTGCCAGCAGTATCCCCGGGATACAGGGGTACACCGGGGAGCTGTTTTTT.

Points on this clone: The same CDR3 also results from other DNA sequences found in this sample. This sequence joins TRBV27 and TRBJ2-6; D ambiguous. Trimming left V 6 bases short and J 0 bases short, with 6 bases between. The CDR3 contains 14 residues. Germline assignment: CDR1 MNHEY and CDR2 SMNVEV (reference sequence). In DNA, the CDR3 is TGTGCCAGCAGGGGTTCCTCTGGGGCCAACGTCCTGACTTTC. As protein: CASRGSSGANVLTF.

The chain's CDR3 is CASSLDGVLAGAYNEQFF. The CDR3 bases are TGTGCCAGCAGCTTAGACGGGGTACTAGCGGGAGCCTACAATGAGCAGTTCTTC. J is TRBJ2-1 and V is TRBV11-2; 11 bases map to TRBD2. V lost 0 bases to trimming and J lost 2 bases; unmatched junction nucleotides: 6. CDR1 is SGHAT, CDR2 FQNNGV, per germline. The CDR3 contains 18 residues.

J is TRBJ1-5 and V is TRBV30; D possibly corresponds to TRBD1 (5 bases). The V end was cut by 2 bases, the J end by 7 bases, with 15 bases between. Per germline, CDR1 GTSNPN and CDR2 SVGIG (reference sequence). CDR3 length: 14 residues. Written as DNA, the CDR3 is TGTGCCTGGAGTCAGGGTGTCGGAATCCAGCCCCAGCATTTT. Protein sequence: CAWSQGVGIQPQHF.